Shown below are 15 T cell receptor beta chains from a single sample sequenced in a study of blood T cell repertoires in COVID-19. TCRdb's table, derived via immunoSEQ multiplex PCR, lists solely in-frame clones and lacks some. The sample has 75,000 to 100,000 clones, more than 65% seen once. The sequenced sample consisted of peripheral blood. These receptors all come from a woman of 80 years or more with acute or convalescent COVID-19.

The V call is TRBV5-1, the J call TRBJ2-2; 8 bases are shared with TRBD2. With 2 bases clipped from V and 5 bases from J, the junction kept 11 bases outside the gene matches. Germline CDR1 and CDR2: SGHRS and YFSETQ. This CDR3 is built from 17 residues. Here the CDR3 DNA reads TGCGCCAGCAGCTTATCAGCGGGGGTATCGGGTACCGGGGAGCTGTTTTTT. Protein product: CASSLSAGVSGTGELFF. The variable domain in full, with the rest retrieved from reference TRBV5-1 and TRBJ2-2, is KAGVTQTPRYLIKTRGQQVTLSCSPISGHRSVSWYQQTPGQGLQFLFEYFSETQRNKGNFPGRFSGRQFSNSRSEMNVSTLELGDSALYLCASSLSAGVSGTGELFFGEGSRLTVL.

The chain carries TRBV6-5 and TRBJ2-7; D might be TRBD1 (7 bases). The CDR3 consists of 11 residues. Germline V lookup: CDR1 MNHEY, CDR2 SVGAGI. The germline V and J ends were trimmed by 8 bases and 6 bases, with 11 bases remaining between them. Written as DNA, the CDR3 is TGTGCCAGCTCTCAGGGGGGCGAGCAGTACTTC. The encoded protein is CASSQGGEQYF.

This chain links TRBV5-6 with TRBJ1-1, with 9 positions matching TRBD1. Trimming at V came to 0 bases and at J to 5 bases, leaving 8 bases not matched to a gene. Germline V gives CDR1 SGHDT, CDR2 YYEEEE. The length of the CDR3 is 16 residues. CDR3 nucleotide sequence: TGTGCCAGCAGCTTGGCTGGGACAGGGTCACGGACTGAAGCTTTCTTT. Translated, it gives CASSLAGTGSRTEAFF.

This sequence joins TRBV13 and TRBJ2-7, with TRBD2 identical over 9 bases. Trimming removed 5 bases from V and 1 base from J; junction bases left unmatched: 6. The germline CDR1 and CDR2 sequences are PRHDT and FYEKMQ (reference sequence). The CDR3 consists of 15 residues. CDR3 loop: CASSLAGTGSYEQYF. The CDR3 DNA reads as TGTGCCAGCAGCCTAGCGGGGACTGGATCCTACGAGCAGTACTTC.

In nucleotides, the CDR3 is TGTGCCAGCAGTGAGACAGGGGGCTATAATTCACCCCTCCACTTT. It translates to CASSETGGYNSPLHF. The chain links TRBV6-1 to TRBJ1-6; TRBD1 aligns across 9 bases. The trim removed 3 bases at V and 3 bases at J, leaving 0 bases unmatched. The CDR3 length is 15 residues. The germline V gene has CDR1 MNHNS and CDR2 SASEGT.

V is TRBV30 and J is TRBJ1-1; 8 bases match TRBD1. From germline, CDR1 is GTSNPN and CDR2 SVGIG (reference sequence). Unmatched junction bases numbered 8, after V lost 4 bases and J lost 4 bases. The length of the CDR3 is 14 residues. The CDR3 nucleotides read TGTGCCTGGAACGCAGGGGGCCGAGGCACTGAAGCTTTCTTT. Its translation is CAWNAGGRGTEAFF.

The chain couples TRBV9 to TRBJ2-5; 10 positions match TRBD1. V was pared by 4 bases and J by 3 bases, with 12 bases of the junction left unmatched. The germline CDR1 and CDR2 sequences are SGDLS and YYNGEE. The CDR3 spans 17 residues. The CDR3 DNA sequence: TGTGCCAGCAGCACGCCCTCTCGGACAGGGGGAAAAGAGACCCAGTACTTC. Amino acids: CASSTPSRTGGKETQYF.

The chain recombines TRBV5-6 with TRBJ1-2; 8 bases match TRBD1. The CDR3 is 13 residues long. Germline loops: CDR1 SGHDT, CDR2 YYEEEE. Trimming took 4 bases from V and 6 from J; bases not matched to a gene: 5. For the CDR3, the DNA is TGTGCCAGCAGCAGTCAGGGGGCAGATGGCTACACCTTC. Protein product: CASSSQGADGYTF.

This clone was recorded a few times. V and J are TRBV5-4 and TRBJ1-2; a possible D gene is TRBD1 (6 bases). V was trimmed by 3 bases and J by 6 bases, leaving 12 bases between them. CDR3 size: 13 residues. Germline values: CDR1 SGHNT, CDR2 YYREEE (reference sequence). The CDR3 nucleotides read TGTGCCAGCAGCTACGGGGGGCGCGATGGCTACACCTTC. Protein sequence: CASSYGGRDGYTF.

V usage is TRBV5-1 and J usage is TRBJ2-2, with a tentative D call TRBD1 (6 bases). CDR1 is SGHRS, CDR2 YFSETQ, per germline. V lost 4 bases, J lost 6 bases, and 16 bases lay in between. This CDR3 contains 15 residues. CDR3 in amino acids: CASSPGQNNAGELFF. As DNA, the CDR3 is TGCGCCAGCAGCCCTGGACAGAACAATGCCGGGGAGCTGTTTTTT.

This chain joins TRBV25-1 and TRBJ1-2, with D possibly TRBD1 on 6 matching bases. This CDR3 is built from 13 residues. With 6 bases removed from V and 6 bases from J, the gap between germline ends came to 14 bases. Germline CDR1 is MGHDK and CDR2 is SYGVNS. The CDR3 reads CASRTTTGNGYTF. CDR3 sequence (DNA): TGTGCCAGCAGGACTACCACAGGGAATGGCTACACCTTC.

V gene TRBV29-1 combines with J gene TRBJ1-2; D is perhaps TRBD1 (5 bases). The CDR3 has 12 amino acids. The V end was cut by 6 bases, the J end by 4 bases, with 12 bases between. Looked up from germline, CDR1 is SQVTM and CDR2 is ANQGSEA. CDR3 loop: CSVGASAYGYTF. CDR3 in DNA: TGCAGCGTAGGGGCTTCTGCCTATGGCTACACCTTC.

The rearrangement uses TRBV15 and TRBJ2-3; 10 nucleotides line up with TRBD2. The CDR3 extends over 15 amino acids. J lost 4 bases, V lost 2 bases, and 3 bases had no gene match. Germline values: CDR1 LNHNV, CDR2 YYDKDF (reference sequence). The CDR3 DNA sequence: TGTGCCACCAGCAGACGAGCGGGGGGGCCAGATACGCAGTATTTT. Its protein is CATSRRAGGPDTQYF.

V and J are TRBV5-1 and TRBJ2-1; weak D call: TRBD2 (7 bases). The CDR3 runs 17 residues. V was pared by 3 bases and J by 7 bases, with 23 bases between. From germline, CDR1 is SGHRS and CDR2 YFSETQ. CDR3 sequence: CASSWGSLAGAGNEQFF. The CDR3 DNA sequence: TGCGCCAGCAGCTGGGGGTCCCTGGCGGGGGCCGGGAATGAGCAGTTCTTC. The whole variable domain, filled in from reference TRBV5-1 and TRBJ2-1, reads KAGVTQTPRYLIKTRGQQVTLSCSPISGHRSVSWYQQTPGQGLQFLFEYFSETQRNKGNFPGRFSGRQFSNSRSEMNVSTLELGDSALYLCASSWGSLAGAGNEQFFGPGTRLTVL.

V usage is TRBV5-1 and J usage is TRBJ2-7, with a possible D match to TRBD1 (5 bases). CDR3 length: 14 residues. Germline values: CDR1 SGHRS, CDR2 YFSETQ. V shed 5 bases and J shed 1 base, with 13 bases lying between them. CDR3 nucleotides: TGCGCCAGCAGTCTCGGACAATTATCCTACGAGCAGTACTTC. Its translation: CASSLGQLSYEQYF. The entire variable domain, with the rest obtained from reference TRBV5-1 and TRBJ2-7, is as follows: KAGVTQTPRYLIKTRGQQVTLSCSPISGHRSVSWYQQTPGQGLQFLFEYFSETQRNKGNFPGRFSGRQFSNSRSEMNVSTLELGDSALYLCASSLGQLSYEQYFGPGTRLTVT.